This T cell receptor (beta chain) was identified in a study of blood T cell repertoires in COVID-19. Study-wide background: Donors in the United States, Italy and Spain gave samples during acute or convalescent COVID-19. Sample material is recorded as cDNA or gDNA derived from T cells, B-cell-depleted T cells, or PBMCs.

This clone appeared a few times. The germline CDR1 and CDR2 sequences are MDHEN and SYDVKM. The CDR3 is 15 residues long. With 6 bases clipped from V and 7 bases from J, the junction kept 12 bases outside the gene matches. Authors' processing steps: Estimation of nucleated cell counts relied on the amplification of reference gene primers. TCRdb's copy holds only in-frame clones and misses some; the assay was immunoSEQ multiplex PCR. V and J calls and clone size come straight from that table; D and trimming were deduced from the DNA. Of 150,000 or so clones in the sample, roughly 84% were seen once. This chain uses TRBV28 with TRBJ2-7; TRBD1 matches at 10 bases. The source of this sequence is a woman aged 60-70 years with acute or convalescent COVID-19. The sample comprised peripheral blood. The CDR3 bases are TGTGCCAGCAGCCCGACGGGACAGGGGCCTAAGGAGCAGTACTTC. Its protein product is CASSPTGQGPKEQYF.